A selection of T cell receptor beta chains follows, all from one sample in a study of blood T cell repertoires in COVID-19. Data came from immunoSEQ multiplex PCR; TCRdb stores just in-frame clones and leaves some out. The table shows approximately 180,000 clones, with 80% to 90% occurring only once. Sequencing used peripheral blood. The receptors were gathered from a man aged 55-75 years with acute or convalescent COVID-19. The CDR3 runs from the conserved cysteine through the conserved F or W. D genes are given only for firm matches. The size of a clone is reported for some rows only, either as once, few or many, or as a class for expanded clones.

v_call,j_call,d_call,clone_size,cdr3_nt,cdr3_aa
TRBV30,TRBJ2-2,NA,NA,TGTGCCTGGACATCGGTTACCGGGGAGCTGTTTTTT,CAWTSVTGELFF
TRBV5-6,TRBJ1-1,TRBD1,NA,TGTGCCAGCAGCTTGCCGTCAGGGGGAGCTTTCTTT,CASSLPSGGAFF
TRBV29-1,TRBJ1-1,NA,NA,TGCAGCGTTCACAGGAGGAACACTGAAGCTTTCTTT,CSVHRRNTEAFF
TRBV5-5,TRBJ2-2,TRBD1,NA,TGTGCCAGCAGGTACGGACAGGGGGCCACCGGGGAGCTGTTTTTT,CASRYGQGATGELFF
TRBV7-2,TRBJ2-1,NA,NA,TGTGCGAGCTCGGGAGTCCCCAATGAGCAGTTCTTC,CASSGVPNEQFF
TRBV7-7,TRBJ2-4,NA,NA,TGTGCTAGCAGCTTAGTTGGAGGCCCAGCCAAAAACATTCAGTACTTC,CASSLVGGPAKNIQYF
TRBV27,TRBJ2-6,NA,NA,TGTGCGGTCGGGGTTGGGGCCAACGTCCTGACTTTC,CAVGVGANVLTF
TRBV7-8,TRBJ1-2,TRBD1,NA,TGTGCCAGCAGCCAGTGGACAGGAGAAGCTAACTATGGCTACACCTTC,CASSQWTGEANYGYTF
TRBV4-1,TRBJ2-3,TRBD2,few,TGCGCCAGCAGCCCAAGGGAGGGTCTAGCTGGCACAGATACGCAGTATTTT,CASSPREGLAGTDTQYF
TRBV5-8,TRBJ2-3,TRBD1,NA,TGTGCCAGCAGCGGTCTAGGGACAGGGCCCACAGATACGCAGTATTTT,CASSGLGTGPTDTQYF
TRBV6-5,TRBJ2-7,NA,NA,TGTGCCAGCAGGAGGGAAGGTTCGAGCTACGAGCAGTACTTC,CASRREGSSYEQYF
TRBV27,TRBJ1-1,TRBD1,NA,TGTGCCAGCAGTAAACAGGGGGCCGGCAGGAACACTGAAGCTTTCTTT,CASSKQGAGRNTEAFF
TRBV5-1,TRBJ1-1,NA,NA,TGCGCCAGCAGCTTAGGGGGGGCGGACACTGAAGCTTTCTTT,CASSLGGADTEAFF
TRBV7-2,TRBJ1-5,NA,NA,TGTGCCAGCAGTCTTAGCCGAGTGCAGCCCCAGCATTTT,CASSLSRVQPQHF
TRBV7-2,TRBJ1-4,NA,once,TGTGCCAGCGGGAGGGGTTCGACTAATGAAAAACTGTTTTTT,CASGRGSTNEKLFF
TRBV15,TRBJ2-1,TRBD2,NA,TGTGCCACCAGCAGAGATGGAGGGGGACTAGCGGTCCTCAATGAGCAGTTCTTC,CATSRDGGGLAVLNEQFF
TRBV18,TRBJ1-5,NA,few,TGTGCCAGCTCACCAGCAGGGGTCAATCAGCCCCAGCATTTT,CASSPAGVNQPQHF
TRBV27,TRBJ1-3,NA,NA,TGTGCCAGCAGTGTAGACAGATCCGCTGGAAACACCATATATTTT,CASSVDRSAGNTIYF
TRBV5-1,TRBJ2-5,NA,NA,TGCGCCAGCAGCTCCGCAAAGGGACTGCAAGAGACCCAGTACTTC,CASSSAKGLQETQYF
TRBV29-1,TRBJ2-2,TRBD2,NA,TGCAGCGTCCTTTTAGCGGGAGGGCCTATCGAGCTGTTTTTT,CSVLLAGGPIELFF
TRBV3-1/TRBV3-2,TRBJ2-1,NA,NA,TGTGCCAGCAGCCCCTCGTGGGCCTCCTACAATGAGCAGTTCTTC,CASSPSWASYNEQFF
TRBV28,TRBJ1-6,TRBD1,NA,TGTGCCAGCAGTTTGGGGACAGGGGTGTCACCCCTCCACTTT,CASSLGTGVSPLHF
TRBV28,TRBJ1-4,NA,NA,TGTGCCAGCACCACCCAGGGAATTAGGGAAAAACTGTTTTTT,CASTTQGIREKLFF
TRBV7-6,TRBJ2-1,NA,NA,TGTGCCAGCAGCTTAGACGGATCCAGCGGATACAATGAGCAGTTCTTC,CASSLDGSSGYNEQFF
TRBV7-9,TRBJ1-1,TRBD1,NA,TGTGCCAGCAGCTTAGAGACAGGGGGTGGTGAAGCTTTCTTT,CASSLETGGGEAFF
TRBV28,TRBJ2-7,TRBD2,once,TGTGCCAGCAGGTCTAGCGGGAGCTCCTACGAGCAGTACTTC,CASRSSGSSYEQYF
TRBV5-1,TRBJ2-3,TRBD1,NA,TGCGCCAGCAGCTCCCTCGGCAGGGGGTCCTCCACAGATACGCAGTATTTT,CASSSLGRGSSTDTQYF
TRBV7-2,TRBJ2-7,NA,NA,TGTGCCAGCAGCTTAAGACAGACCTACGAGCAGTACTTC,CASSLRQTYEQYF
TRBV28,TRBJ1-5,NA,NA,TGTGCCAGCAGTTTAGTTTATCGGAATCAGCCCCAGCATTTT,CASSLVYRNQPQHF
TRBV7-9,TRBJ2-1,TRBD2,NA,TGTGCCAGCAGCAAGAGGACTAGCGGAGGGGAGCGGTTCTTC,CASSKRTSGGERFF
TRBV7-9,TRBJ2-7,TRBD1,NA,TGTGCCAGCAGCTTAGCGACAGACAGGGGGACCTACGTGGAGCAGTACTTC,CASSLATDRGTYVEQYF
TRBV7-3,TRBJ2-5,TRBD2,NA,TGTGCCAGCAGCCCACAGGCTCCCGGGAGGGAGACCCAGTACTTC,CASSPQAPGRETQYF
TRBV19,TRBJ1-2,NA,NA,TGTGCCAGTAGTATCTTCGATGGCTACACCTTC,CASSIFDGYTF
TRBV18,TRBJ1-1,NA,NA,TGTGCCAGCTCACCCCAAGAGGGCACTGAAGCTTTCTTT,CASSPQEGTEAFF
TRBV25-1,TRBJ2-3,NA,NA,TGTGCCAGCAGTGAACCGGGGGGCTCAGATACGCAGTATTTT,CASSEPGGSDTQYF
TRBV28,TRBJ2-7,NA,NA,TGTGCCAGCAGTCTAGATATGGAGAGTAGCGGCCACCCCTCCTACGAGCAGTACTTC,CASSLDMESSGHPSYEQYF
TRBV6-5,TRBJ1-5,NA,few,TGTGCCATCCTGGATGGGGCGAGAAGCAATCAGCCCCAGCATTTT,CAILDGARSNQPQHF
TRBV6-2/TRBV6-3,TRBJ2-2,NA,NA,TGTGCCAGCAGTTATACGTCAGACACCGGGGAGCTGTTTTTT,CASSYTSDTGELFF
TRBV30,TRBJ1-4,NA,NA,TGTGCCTGGAGCAACTCCGATAATTCGAATGAAAAACTGTTTTTT,CAWSNSDNSNEKLFF
TRBV7-2,TRBJ1-2,NA,NA,TGTGCCAGCAGCCTAATAAACAGGTTTGCTGGCTACACCTTC,CASSLINRFAGYTF
TRBV24-1,TRBJ2-1,NA,few,TGTGCCACCAGTGATTTCGGGAATGAGCAGTTCTTC,CATSDFGNEQFF
TRBV6-6,TRBJ2-7,NA,NA,TGTGCCAGCAGTTACTCGAGTAGCGGTAACGAGCAGTACTTC,CASSYSSSGNEQYF
TRBV5-1,TRBJ2-1,TRBD2,NA,TGCGCCAGCAGCTTGAGACTGAGCGGGAGTTTCGATGAGCAGTTCTTC,CASSLRLSGSFDEQFF
TRBV28,TRBJ1-2,NA,NA,TGTGCCAGCAGTGGGGGGGGCTACTATGGCTACACCTTC,CASSGGGYYGYTF